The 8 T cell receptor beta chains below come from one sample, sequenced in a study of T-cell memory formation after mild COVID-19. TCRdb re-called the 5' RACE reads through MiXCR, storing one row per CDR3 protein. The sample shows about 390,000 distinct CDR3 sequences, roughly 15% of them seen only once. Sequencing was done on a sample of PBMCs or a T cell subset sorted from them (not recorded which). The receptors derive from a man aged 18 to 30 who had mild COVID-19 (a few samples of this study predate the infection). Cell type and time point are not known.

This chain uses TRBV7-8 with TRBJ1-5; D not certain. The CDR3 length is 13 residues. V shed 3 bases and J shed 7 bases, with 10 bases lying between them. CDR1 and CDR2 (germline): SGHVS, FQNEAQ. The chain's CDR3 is CASSFEGLQPQHF. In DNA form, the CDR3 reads TGTGCCAGCAGCTTCGAGGGATTGCAGCCCCAGCATTTT.

In DNA, the CDR3 is TGCAGCTTTTTAGCGGGGGCCCATGAGCAGTTCTTC. It codes for CSFLAGAHEQFF. This sequence joins TRBV29-1 and TRBJ2-1; 9 bases fit TRBD2. The V gene's germline CDR1 is SQVTM and CDR2 ANQGSEA. The ends lost 8 bases at V and 8 bases at J; junction bases unmatched: 7. The CDR3 loop spans 12 amino acids.

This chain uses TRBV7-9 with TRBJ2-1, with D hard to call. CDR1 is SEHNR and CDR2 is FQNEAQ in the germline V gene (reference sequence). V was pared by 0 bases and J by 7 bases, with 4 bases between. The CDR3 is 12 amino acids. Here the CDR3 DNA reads TGTGCCAGCAGCTTAGCGTGGAATGAGCAGTTCTTC. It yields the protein CASSLAWNEQFF.

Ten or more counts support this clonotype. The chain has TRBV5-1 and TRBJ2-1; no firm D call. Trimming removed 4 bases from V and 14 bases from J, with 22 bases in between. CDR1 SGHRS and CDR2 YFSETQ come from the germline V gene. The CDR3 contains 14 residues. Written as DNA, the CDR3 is TGCGCCAGCAGCCCCAGTGGGCAAGAGTGGGTGGAGTTCTTC. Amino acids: CASSPSGQEWVEFF.

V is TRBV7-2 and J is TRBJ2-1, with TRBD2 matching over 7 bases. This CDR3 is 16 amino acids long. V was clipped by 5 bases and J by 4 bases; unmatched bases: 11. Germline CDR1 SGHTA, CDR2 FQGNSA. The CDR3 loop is CASSRVGAGVYNEQFF. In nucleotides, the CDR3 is TGTGCCAGCAGCCGGGTAGGGGCGGGGGTTTACAATGAGCAGTTCTTC.

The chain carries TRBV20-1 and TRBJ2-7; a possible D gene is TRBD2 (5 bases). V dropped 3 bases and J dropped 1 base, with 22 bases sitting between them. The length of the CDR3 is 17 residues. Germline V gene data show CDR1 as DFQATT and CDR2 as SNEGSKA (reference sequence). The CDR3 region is CSASGRTSRSGSYEQYV. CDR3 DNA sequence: TGCAGTGCTAGTGGTAGAACTAGTCGGTCAGGATCCTACGAGCAGTACGTC.

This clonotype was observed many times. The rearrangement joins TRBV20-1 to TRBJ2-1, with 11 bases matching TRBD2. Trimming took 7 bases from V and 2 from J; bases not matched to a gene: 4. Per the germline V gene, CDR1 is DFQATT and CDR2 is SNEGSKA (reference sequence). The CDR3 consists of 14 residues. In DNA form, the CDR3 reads TGCAGTGTTCTTAGCGGGGGGGCCTACAATGAGCAGTTCTTC. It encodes CSVLSGGAYNEQFF.

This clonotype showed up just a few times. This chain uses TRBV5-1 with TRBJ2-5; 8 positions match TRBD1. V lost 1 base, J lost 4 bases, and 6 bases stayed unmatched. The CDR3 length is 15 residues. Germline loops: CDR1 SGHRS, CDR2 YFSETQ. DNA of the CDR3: TGCGCCAGCAGCTTGCCGGCAGGGGGCCCAGAGACCCAGTACTTC. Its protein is CASSLPAGGPETQYF.